The 15 T cell receptor beta chains reported below all come from one sample, sequenced in a study of blood T cell repertoires in COVID-19. TCRdb's copy holds only in-frame clones and misses some; the assay was immunoSEQ multiplex PCR. Counted here are over 120,000 clones, around 87% occurring once; the ten biggest clones make up roughly two fifths. Sequencing was done on a sample of peripheral blood. These receptors all stem from a man over 45 who had recovered from COVID-19.

The chain carries TRBV5-6 and TRBJ1-2, with D unresolved. Trimming left V 0 bases short and J 2 bases short, with 11 bases between. Looked up from germline, CDR1 is SGHDT and CDR2 is YYEEEE. The CDR3 is 15 residues long. In nucleotides, the CDR3 is TGTGCCAGCAGCTTGGCCGTTGGCAGAAACTATGGCTACACCTTC. Translated, it gives CASSLAVGRNYGYTF.

The V call is TRBV2, the J call TRBJ1-3; D unclear. The CDR3 is made up of 13 amino acids. The ends were cut back, 3 bases at V and 0 bases at J, with 3 bases in the middle. Germline V gene sequence: CDR1 SNHLY, CDR2 FYNNEI. The CDR3 nucleotides are TGTGCCAGCAGTGAGAGCTCTGGAAACACCATATATTTT. This sequence encodes CASSESSGNTIYF.

V usage is TRBV9 and J usage is TRBJ1-1; D ambiguous. This CDR3 has 15 residues. Germline V gene lookup returns CDR1 SGDLS and CDR2 YYNGEE. V was clipped by 2 bases and J by 5 bases, with 16 bases between them. In DNA, the CDR3 is TGTGCCAGCAGCGTTAACGGGGTACAGAGGACTGAAGCTTTCTTT. This gives the protein CASSVNGVQRTEAFF.

The chain combines TRBV7-8 with TRBJ1-2; weak D call: TRBD1 (5 bases). V dropped 5 bases and J dropped 7 bases, with 17 bases sitting between them. Per germline, CDR1 SGHVS and CDR2 FQNEAQ. The CDR3 consists of 14 residues. Written as DNA, the CDR3 is TGTGCCAGCAGCCCATACCCTCAGGGCTCTGGCTACACCTTC. Its translation is CASSPYPQGSGYTF.

This chain joins TRBV29-1 and TRBJ2-3; D not certain. Germline loops: CDR1 SQVTM, CDR2 ANQGSEA. V was trimmed by 4 bases and J by 0 bases, leaving 5 bases between them. This CDR3 region has 12 residues. The CDR3 DNA reads as TGCAGCGTTGCGGAGAGCACAGATACGCAGTATTTT. This sequence encodes CSVAESTDTQYF.

V usage is TRBV19 and J usage is TRBJ2-7, with a tentative D call TRBD1 (6 bases). The CDR3 length is 14 residues. V lost 6 bases and J 2 bases, leaving 14 bases between the germline ends. Germline V gene lookup returns CDR1 LNHDA and CDR2 SQIVND (reference sequence). CDR3 protein: CASSPGTKTYEQYF. CDR3 in DNA: TGTGCCAGTAGCCCCGGGACAAAGACCTACGAGCAGTACTTC.

The J gene is TRBJ1-2, the V gene TRBV7-9; unclear D gene. Germline CDR1 is SEHNR and CDR2 is FQNEAQ (reference sequence). The CDR3 has 15 amino acids. Trimming removed 4 bases from V and 6 bases from J, with 18 bases in between. CDR3 amino acids: CASSYGDASGNGYTF. The CDR3 nucleotides are TGTGCCAGCAGCTACGGAGACGCCTCCGGTAATGGCTACACCTTC.

V and J are TRBV4-3 and TRBJ2-3; D remains unclear. The CDR3 runs to 16 residues. From germline, CDR1 is LGHNA and CDR2 YSLEER. V lost 0 bases and J lost 1, with 11 bases in between. The CDR3 is CASSQDPQARTDTQYF. The CDR3 DNA is TGCGCCAGCAGCCAAGATCCCCAGGCCCGCACAGATACGCAGTATTTT.

The chain recombines TRBV7-9 with TRBJ1-2; TRBD1 aligns across 10 bases. V shed 6 bases and J 8 bases; nucleotides not matched to a gene: 15. Germline loops: CDR1 SEHNR, CDR2 FQNEAQ (reference sequence). There are 16 residues in the CDR3. The CDR3 spells CASSVFAQGQGSGYTF. CDR3 sequence (DNA): TGTGCCAGCAGTGTTTTCGCTCAGGGACAGGGGTCCGGCTACACCTTC.

To note about this clone: One junction end disagrees with the germline gene, perhaps due to a read error. The chain is built from TRBV4-1 and TRBJ1-2, with TRBD1 matching 7 bases. The CDR3 consists of 15 residues. Germline V gene data show CDR1 as MGHRA and CDR2 as YSYEKL. Written as DNA, the CDR3 is TGCGCCAGCAGTCAAGGGACAGCCTTGTCGGTTTACTACACCTTC. Protein sequence: CASSQGTALSVYYTF.

J is TRBJ2-7 and V is TRBV4-1, with D maybe TRBD2 (6 bases). Germline CDR1 reads MGHRA; CDR2 reads YSYEKL. The CDR3 spans 15 residues. V lost 4 bases, J lost 7 bases, and 20 bases lay in between. CDR3 in DNA: TGCGCCAGCAGCCCCGGGACTGTTGGGAATAAGGAGCAGTACTTC. Its protein is CASSPGTVGNKEQYF.

CDR3 DNA: TGCGCCAGCAGCCAAGAATGGAGGGGTACCGGGGAGCTGTTTTTT. It specifies CASSQEWRGTGELFF. The chain couples TRBV4-3 to TRBJ2-2; D is perhaps TRBD2 (6 bases). Germline V lookup: CDR1 LGHNA, CDR2 YSLEER. With 0 bases removed from V and 5 bases from J, the gap between germline ends came to 10 bases. The CDR3 has 15 amino acids.

The chain combines TRBV28 with TRBJ2-1; TRBD1 matches at 9 bases. CDR3 length: 20 amino acids. The V gene's germline CDR1 is MDHEN and CDR2 SYDVKM. The V and J ends lost 4 bases and 0 bases, in that order; junction bases with no gene match: 16. CDR3 amino acids: CASSSHVPGQGRASYNEQFF. CDR3 DNA sequence: TGTGCCAGCAGTTCACATGTCCCGGGACAGGGCCGAGCCTCCTACAATGAGCAGTTCTTC.

V gene TRBV11-3 combines with J gene TRBJ2-7; 9 nucleotides match TRBD1. The CDR3 length is 13 residues. Unmatched junction bases numbered 8, after V lost 5 bases and J lost 9 bases. Looked up from germline, CDR1 is SGHNT and CDR2 is YENEEA. CDR3 bases: TGTGCCAGCAGCCCCAGGACAGGGGCCTCGCAGTACTTC. Translating it yields CASSPRTGASQYF. Full variable domain (outside the CDR3, taken from reference TRBV11-3 and TRBJ2-7): EAGVVQSPRYKIIEKKQPVAFWCNPISGHNTLYWYLQNLGQGPELLIRYENEEAVDDSQLPKDRFSAERLKGVDSTLKIQPAELGDSAVYLCASSPRTGASQYFGPGTRLTVT.

The chain combines TRBV5-6 with TRBJ2-7, with TRBD1 identical over 11 bases. Germline V CDR1 and CDR2: SGHDT, YYEEEE. This CDR3 region has 16 residues. Trimming removed 3 bases from V and 3 bases from J; junction bases left unmatched: 8. CDR3 amino acids: CASSWRGQGVNYEQYF. The CDR3 DNA reads TGTGCCAGCAGCTGGAGGGGACAGGGGGTGAACTACGAGCAGTACTTC. Variable domain in full (rest from reference TRBV5-6 and TRBJ2-7): DAGVTQSPTHLIKTRGQQVTLRCSPKSGHDTVSWYQQALGQGPQFIFQYYEEEERQRGNFPDRFSGHQFPNYSSELNVNALLLGDSALYLCASSWRGQGVNYEQYFGPGTRLTVT.